This is a list of T cell receptor beta chains from one sample in a study of blood T cell repertoires in COVID-19. This table comes from immunoSEQ multiplex PCR, and its TCRdb copy is limited to in-frame clones, with some not included. The sample lists about 240,000 clones, approximately 86% occurring once. The sample taken for sequencing was peripheral blood. These receptors all come from a woman between 45 and 60 years old with COVID-19, enrolled during active disease. The CDR3 runs from the conserved cysteine through the conserved F or W. D genes are given only for firm matches. Clone size is given for some rows only: seen once, a few or many times, or a class if the clone is expanded.

v_call,d_call,clone_size,j_call,cdr3_nt,cdr3_aa
TRBV19,TRBD1,.,TRBJ1-5,TGTGCCAGTAGTATTAATCTGGGACAGACCAATCAGCCCCAGCATTTT,CASSINLGQTNQPQHF
TRBV6-4,.,.,TRBJ2-1,TGTGCCAGCAGTGTTTCAGGTACACCCAACAATGAGCAGTTCTTC,CASSVSGTPNNEQFF
TRBV10-3,TRBD2,once,TRBJ2-3,TGTGCCATCAGTGAGTCAGGACTAGCGACTGATACGCAGTATTTT,CAISESGLATDTQYF
TRBV4-3,TRBD1,.,TRBJ2-3,TGCGCCAGCAGCCCCGGGACAGGGTTCACAGATACGCAGTATTTT,CASSPGTGFTDTQYF
TRBV5-6,.,.,TRBJ2-1,TGTGCCAGCAGCTTGCAGGGGACGGATGAGCAGTTCTTC,CASSLQGTDEQFF
TRBV27,TRBD2,once,TRBJ2-1,TGTGCCAGCAGTTTTACTAGCGGGGCCTACAATGAGCAGTTCTTC,CASSFTSGAYNEQFF
TRBV6-1,.,.,TRBJ1-2,TGTGCCAGCAGTGAACTGGGGGGGTCCTACACCTTC,CASSELGGSYTF
TRBV27,TRBD2,.,TRBJ2-2,TGTGCCAGCACTGGAGCGGGGGGGCTTATCGGGGAGCTGTTTTTT,CASTGAGGLIGELFF
TRBV7-2,.,once,TRBJ1-5,TGTGCCAGCAGCCCGCAGACAGTTAGCAATCAGCCCCAGCATTTT,CASSPQTVSNQPQHF
TRBV19,TRBD1,.,TRBJ2-2,TGTGCCAGCTCTTGGACAGGTCGGGAGCTGTTTTTT,CASSWTGRELFF
TRBV5-1,TRBD1,.,TRBJ1-2,TGCGCCAGCAAGGGACAGGGGTGGAGTGGCTACACCTTC,CASKGQGWSGYTF
TRBV19,.,few,TRBJ1-4,TGTGCCAGTAGTATGGGCCAGACAGCTGAAAAACTGTTTTTT,CASSMGQTAEKLFF
TRBV6-5,TRBD2,.,TRBJ2-2,TGTGCCAGCAGCCGCGGGGGGCCTTCAGGCGGGGAGCTGTTTTTT,CASSRGGPSGGELFF
TRBV30,TRBD1,.,TRBJ1-1,TGTGCCTGGGATCACAGGGGCACTGAAGCTTTCTTT,CAWDHRGTEAFF
TRBV19,TRBD1,.,TRBJ2-3,TGTGCCAGCGGACAGGGGCAGAGAGATACGCAGTATTTT,CASGQGQRDTQYF
TRBV30,.,once,TRBJ1-6,TGTGCCTGGAGCGGGAATTCACCCCTCCACTTT,CAWSGNSPLHF
TRBV25-1,TRBD1,few,TRBJ1-6,TGTGCCAGCAGTGGAGGGACAGGGAATTCACCCCTCCACTTT,CASSGGTGNSPLHF
TRBV28,.,.,TRBJ1-5,TGTGCCAGCAGTACCCTTGACACCAACAATCAGCCCCAGCATTTT,CASSTLDTNNQPQHF
TRBV28,.,.,TRBJ2-5,TGTGCCAGCAGTTTATATAGGAGAGAGACCCAGTACTTC,CASSLYRRETQYF
TRBV4-3,TRBD2,.,TRBJ2-7,TGCGCCAGCAGCCAAGGAACGGGGGGAACCTCCTACGAGCAGTACTTC,CASSQGTGGTSYEQYF
TRBV27,.,.,TRBJ2-2,TGTGCCAGCAGGCTGTCGGGCACCGGGGAGCTGTTTTTT,CASRLSGTGELFF
TRBV25-1,TRBD1,.,TRBJ1-6,TGTGCCAGCAGTGACCAGGGGGTGACCTATAATTCACCCCTCCACTTT,CASSDQGVTYNSPLHF
TRBV28,TRBD1,.,TRBJ2-2,TGTGCCAGCAGTTGTAAGCGATACAGGGGCGGAACCGGGGAGCTGTTTTTT,CASSCKRYRGGTGELFF
TRBV19,.,.,TRBJ2-1,TGTGCCAGTAGCCTAACTAAAAACAATGAGCAGTTCTTC,CASSLTKNNEQFF
TRBV11-2,TRBD1,.,TRBJ2-1,TGTGCCAGCAGCCGCGTCCAGGGGGCGTATGAGCAGTTCTTC,CASSRVQGAYEQFF
TRBV30,.,.,TRBJ2-1,TGTGCCTGGAGTTTCGGCAATGAGCAGTTCTTC,CAWSFGNEQFF
TRBV19,TRBD1,.,TRBJ1-5,TGTGCCAGTAAAGGTCGAGGGGGCGTCAATCAGCCCCAGCATTTT,CASKGRGGVNQPQHF
TRBV2,.,.,TRBJ1-5,TGTGCCAGCAGTCTAGATGGTATTGGGAATCAGCCCCAGCATTTT,CASSLDGIGNQPQHF
TRBV5-6,.,few,TRBJ1-6,TGTGCCAGCAGCGTGGGTCGTAGCTTATATGAGCTCCACTTT,CASSVGRSLYELHF
TRBV6-5,.,.,TRBJ1-2,TGTGCCAGCAGTTACTCGGAGGAAGACGTGTTGGGCTACACCTTC,CASSYSEEDVLGYTF
TRBV3-1/TRBV3-2,.,.,TRBJ1-4,TGTGCCAGCAGCACATCTGACGCGGGATATAATGAAAAACTGTTTTTT,CASSTSDAGYNEKLFF
TRBV5-5,.,once,TRBJ1-5,TGTGCCAGCAGCTTGTGGGGGGATAGCAATCAGCCCCAGCATTTT,CASSLWGDSNQPQHF
TRBV5-1,.,once,TRBJ2-3,TGCGCCAGCAGCCCGGTGACAGGAAGGGGCACAGATACGCAGTATTTT,CASSPVTGRGTDTQYF
TRBV12-3/TRBV12-4,.,once,TRBJ2-3,TGTGCCACCTCCAGGTCTCGCACAGATACGCAGTATTTT,CATSRSRTDTQYF
TRBV6-5,.,.,TRBJ1-2,TGTGCCAGCAGAACTATAGAAGCTAACTATGGCTACACCTTC,CASRTIEANYGYTF
TRBV11-2,.,.,TRBJ1-2,TGTGCCAGCAGCTTAGCCCTTAACTATGGCTACACCTTC,CASSLALNYGYTF
TRBV6-2/TRBV6-3,.,.,TRBJ2-7,TGTGCCAGCAGCCTTCGGGGGGCCGCCCTAAGACACTACGAGCAGTACTTC,CASSLRGAALRHYEQYF
TRBV7-8,.,.,TRBJ1-2,TGTGCCAGCAGCCCATACCGGAACTATGGCTACACCTTC,CASSPYRNYGYTF
TRBV12-5,TRBD2,.,TRBJ2-2,TGTGCTAGTGGTTCCTCCTCTAGCGGGGGGGCGACCGGGGAGCTGTTTTTT,CASGSSSSGGATGELFF
TRBV7-2,TRBD2,.,TRBJ2-5,TGTGCCAGCAGCTTATGGCGGGGGGAGACCCAGTACTTC,CASSLWRGETQYF
TRBV30,TRBD1,once,TRBJ2-1,TGTGCCTGGAGTGAAGACAGGGCCGATGAGCAGTTCTTC,CAWSEDRADEQFF
TRBV12-3/TRBV12-4,.,.,TRBJ2-1,TGTGCCAGCAGCCTTAGCAGCTATGAGCAGTTCTTC,CASSLSSYEQFF
TRBV30,TRBD1,.,TRBJ1-5,TGTGCCTGGAGTGTCCAACAGGGGCCTGGATCGCCCCAGCATTTT,CAWSVQQGPGSPQHF
TRBV11-2,.,.,TRBJ1-2,TGTGCCAGCGCCCAGAACAGCTATGGCTACACCTTC,CASAQNSYGYTF
TRBV19,TRBD1,.,TRBJ1-4,TGTGCCAGTAGTGTGACAGGGATCAATGAAAAACTGTTTTTT,CASSVTGINEKLFF
TRBV6-5,.,.,TRBJ1-1,TGTGCCAACAACAGGGCGGATCACACTGAAGCTTTCTTT,CANNRADHTEAFF
TRBV5-1,TRBD2,.,TRBJ2-3,TGCGCCAGCAGCGTGGGACTAGCGGGGGGCCAGCCGGGCAAGGCAGATACGCAGTATTTT,CASSVGLAGGQPGKADTQYF
TRBV2,.,.,TRBJ2-2,TGTGCCAGCAGGGTGACCCCGGGGAGCACCGGGGAGCTGTTTTTT,CASRVTPGSTGELFF
TRBV5-8,.,.,TRBJ2-2,TGTGCCAGCAGCCGGGACTCAAACACCGGGGAGCTGTTTTTT,CASSRDSNTGELFF
TRBV12-3/TRBV12-4,TRBD1,.,TRBJ1-5,TGTGCCAGCAGTACAGGGGGCAGGGAGCCCCAGCATTTT,CASSTGGREPQHF
TRBV19,.,.,TRBJ1-2,TGTGCCAGTAGTGCGGGGATCCGTGATGGCTACACCTTC,CASSAGIRDGYTF
TRBV2,.,.,TRBJ1-2,TGTGCCAGCAGCGTATCCGGGGGTGTGGACTATGGCTACACCTTC,CASSVSGGVDYGYTF
TRBV27,.,.,TRBJ2-7,TGTGCCAGCAGTTTTCAGCACAGTCCCTACGAGCAGTACTTC,CASSFQHSPYEQYF
TRBV7-9,TRBD1,.,TRBJ2-7,TGTGCCAGCAACCGGGACAGCTTGTACGAGCAGTACTTC,CASNRDSLYEQYF